Listed below are T cell receptor beta chains from one sample, sequenced in a study of blood T cell repertoires in COVID-19. Produced via immunoSEQ multiplex PCR; TCRdb's table is partial and in-frame only. The sample lists 130,000 or so clones; roughly 83% were seen once. The sequenced sample was peripheral blood. These receptors were obtained from a man aged 60 to 69 with acute or convalescent COVID-19. Each CDR3 is given with its conserved first and last residue.

J: TRBJ2-7; V: TRBV10-2; CDR3: CASSERAGQGALYEQYF
J: TRBJ2-1; V: TRBV11-3; CDR3: CASSLVSGQGVGEQFF
J: TRBJ1-2; V: TRBV27; CDR3: CASSSYRGLYGYTF
J: TRBJ2-1; V: TRBV24-1; CDR3: CAPLGFSGRATYNEQFF
J: TRBJ2-7; V: TRBV7-8; CDR3: CASSLARMGLGYEQYF
J: TRBJ1-2; V: TRBV5-1; CDR3: CASSLEGQTNYGYTF
J: TRBJ2-5; V: TRBV3-1/TRBV3-2; CDR3: CASSQRTAQETQYF
J: TRBJ2-7; V: TRBV5-1; CDR3: CASSTQGSLPDEQYF
J: TRBJ1-1; V: TRBV28; CDR3: CASRDRGGDTEAFF
J: TRBJ1-2; V: TRBV6-4; CDR3: CASSDESWGYTF
J: TRBJ1-5; V: TRBV30; CDR3: CAWKSGGSNQPQHF
J: TRBJ2-2; V: TRBV5-1; CDR3: CASRSGQGIPGELFF
J: TRBJ1-1; V: TRBV3-1/TRBV3-2; CDR3: CASSQDPGREAFF
J: TRBJ2-7; V: TRBV2; CDR3: CASTLGRGSYEQYF
J: TRBJ2-5; V: TRBV3-1/TRBV3-2; CDR3: CASSPRLAGGIQETQYF